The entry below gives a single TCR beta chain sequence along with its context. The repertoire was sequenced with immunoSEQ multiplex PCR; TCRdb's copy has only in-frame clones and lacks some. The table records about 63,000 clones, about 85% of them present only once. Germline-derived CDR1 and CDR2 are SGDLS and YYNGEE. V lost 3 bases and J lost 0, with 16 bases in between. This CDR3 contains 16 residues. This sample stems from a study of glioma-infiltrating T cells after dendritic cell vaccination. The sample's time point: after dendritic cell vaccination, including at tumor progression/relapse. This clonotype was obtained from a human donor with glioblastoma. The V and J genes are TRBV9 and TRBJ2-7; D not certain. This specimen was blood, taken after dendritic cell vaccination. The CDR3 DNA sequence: TGTGCCAGCAGCGAAACGCCAGGCTCCCCCTCCTACGAGCAGTACTTC. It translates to CASSETPGSPSYEQYF.